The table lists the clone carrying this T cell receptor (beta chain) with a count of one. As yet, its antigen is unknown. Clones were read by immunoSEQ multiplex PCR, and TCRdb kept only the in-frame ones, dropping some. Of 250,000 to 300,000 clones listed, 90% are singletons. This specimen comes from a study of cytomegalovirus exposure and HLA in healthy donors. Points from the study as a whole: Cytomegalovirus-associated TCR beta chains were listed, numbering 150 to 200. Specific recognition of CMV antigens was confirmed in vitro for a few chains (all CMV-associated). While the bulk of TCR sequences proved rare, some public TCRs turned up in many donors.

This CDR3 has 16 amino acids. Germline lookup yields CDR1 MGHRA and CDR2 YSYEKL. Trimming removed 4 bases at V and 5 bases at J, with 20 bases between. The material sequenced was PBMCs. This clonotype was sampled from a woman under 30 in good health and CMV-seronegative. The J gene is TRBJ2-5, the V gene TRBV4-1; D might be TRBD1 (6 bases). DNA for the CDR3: TGCGCCAGCAGCCTCCCCCGTGGGGGCGTCGATGAGACCCAGTACTTC. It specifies CASSLPRGGVDETQYF.